These T cell receptor beta chains were read from a single sample in a study of CD8 T cells in ankylosing spondylitis. In TCRdb, the 5' RACE reads were re-called with MiXCR into one record per CDR3 protein. The table records about 460,000 distinct CDR3 sequences, about 5.2% of them present only once. Sequences were obtained from blood, either unsorted or a sorted T cell fraction (not recorded which). The receptors here all came from a male donor with ankylosing spondylitis. CDR3s include the opening cysteine and the closing phenylalanine or tryptophan. A D gene is named only where the DNA matches it firmly. Clone size is given for some rows only: seen once, a few or many times, or a class if the clone is expanded.

clone size,J gene,V gene,CDR3 length,D gene,CDR3 protein,CDR3 DNA
many,TRBJ2-1,TRBV29-1,17,TRBD2,CSVVGSGTGSSYNEQFF,TGCAGCGTTGTCGGTAGCGGGACCGGCAGCTCCTACAATGAGCAGTTCTTC
many,TRBJ2-7,TRBV9,14,-,CASSASGLTYEQYF,TGTGCCAGCAGCGCGAGCGGGCTAACCTACGAGCAGTACTTC
many,TRBJ2-7,TRBV20-1,12,-,CSSAGRSSEQYF,TGCTCCTCCGCAGGGAGATCTTCCGAGCAGTACTTC
many,TRBJ1-1,TRBV10-3,14,-,CAISENRATTEAFF,TGTGCCATCAGTGAGAACCGTGCAACCACTGAAGCTTTCTTT
-,TRBJ2-2,TRBV28,15,TRBD1,CASRNTGGSNGELFF,TGTGCCAGCAGAAACACAGGGGGCAGTAACGGGGAGCTGTTTTTT
many,TRBJ2-1,TRBV12-3/TRBV12-4,13,-,CASSLGRLDEQFF,TGTGCCAGCAGTTTAGGTCGTCTCGATGAGCAGTTCTTC
many,TRBJ2-5,TRBV29-1,13,-,CSVDRAGRETQYF,TGCAGCGTTGATAGGGCAGGGAGGGAGACCCAGTACTTC
-,TRBJ2-7,TRBV28,13,TRBD1,CASRRQGRYEQYF,TGTGCCAGCAGGCGACAGGGGAGGTACGAGCAGTACTTC
many,TRBJ2-7,TRBV5-5,14,-,CASSSSRLVHEQYF,TGTGCCAGCAGCTCATCTAGACTAGTCCACGAGCAGTACTTC
many,TRBJ2-3,TRBV29-1,15,-,CSVEMAAKSTDTQYF,TGCAGCGTTGAGATGGCGGCCAAAAGCACAGATACGCAGTATTTT
many,TRBJ1-3,TRBV28,10,-,CASGRNTIYF,TGTGCCAGCGGAAGAAACACCATATATTTT
many,TRBJ2-1,TRBV5-6,17,-,CASSLERQKRSYNEQFF,TGTGCCAGCAGCTTGGAACGACAGAAACGTTCCTACAATGAGCAGTTCTTC
many,TRBJ1-4,TRBV20-1,10,-,CSTAGTKLFF,TGCAGTACGGCCGGTACAAAACTGTTTTTT
many,TRBJ1-2,TRBV20-1,15,-,CSARDGGGRSNGYTF,TGCAGTGCTAGAGATGGAGGGGGGCGAAGTAACGGCTACACCTTC
many,TRBJ2-1,TRBV11-2,16,-,CASSPGLRSGEHEQFF,TGTGCCAGCAGCCCCGGACTGCGGTCCGGAGAACATGAGCAGTTCTTC
many,TRBJ2-7,TRBV7-9,15,TRBD2,CASSPSGRPRDEQYF,TGTGCCAGCAGCCCTAGCGGCCGGCCTCGGGACGAGCAGTACTTC
-,TRBJ2-7,TRBV2,15,TRBD1,CASSEYRGVAYEQYF,TGTGCCAGCAGTGAATACAGGGGAGTCGCCTACGAGCAGTACTTC
many,TRBJ2-3,TRBV18,14,-,CASSPLGAADTQYF,TGTGCCAGCTCACCACTTGGGGCAGCAGATACGCAGTATTTT
few,TRBJ2-7,TRBV28,15,-,CASSLYGGGPYEQYF,TGTGCCAGCAGTTTATATGGAGGGGGACCCTACGAGCAGTACTTC
many,TRBJ2-3,TRBV5-1,14,-,CASSSTLGTDTQYF,TGCGCCAGCAGCTCTACCCTAGGCACAGATACGCAGTATTTT
-,TRBJ2-5,TRBV7-9,14,-,CASSPRFFQETQYF,TGTGCCAGCAGCCCTCGCTTTTTCCAAGAGACCCAGTACTTC
many,TRBJ2-7,TRBV19,17,TRBD2,CASSVGPGLAGVGEQYF,TGTGCCAGTAGTGTTGGACCGGGACTAGCGGGAGTGGGGGAGCAGTACTTC
few,TRBJ2-3,TRBV16,15,-,CASSQNRGGTDTQYF,TGTGCCAGCAGCCAAAATAGAGGGGGCACAGATACGCAGTATTTT
-,TRBJ2-7,TRBV5-1,16,-,CASSLGPLDLSYEQYF,TGCGCCAGCAGCTTGGGGCCCTTAGACCTTTCTTACGAGCAGTACTTC
few,TRBJ2-5,TRBV6-2/TRBV6-3,13,TRBD1,CASRQGAGETQYF,TGTGCCAGCAGACAGGGGGCCGGCGAGACCCAGTACTTC
few,TRBJ2-5,TRBV25-1,17,TRBD2,CASSDSPRGGWDETQYF,TGTGCCAGCAGTGATAGCCCCCGGGGGGGCTGGGACGAGACCCAGTACTTC
many,TRBJ2-5,TRBV18,14,-,CASSTEDYQETQYF,TGTGCCAGCTCCACCGAGGATTACCAAGAGACCCAGTACTTC
many,TRBJ2-3,TRBV28,11,-,CATGVADTQYF,TGTGCCACAGGGGTGGCAGATACGCAGTATTTT
many,TRBJ1-2,TRBV5-1,14,-,CASSLGALLNGYTF,TGCGCCAGCAGCTTGGGTGCCTTGCTCAATGGCTACACCTTC
many,TRBJ1-4,TRBV6-1,14,-,CASSAVATNEKLFF,TGTGCCAGCAGTGCGGTTGCAACTAATGAAAAACTGTTTTTT
many,TRBJ2-7,TRBV29-1,12,-,CSVTREQDEQYF,TGCAGCGTGACCCGGGAGCAGGACGAGCAGTACTTC
few,TRBJ2-7,TRBV5-1,19,TRBD2,CASSLAFLAGVDLTPEQYF,TGCGCCAGCAGCTTGGCCTTTCTAGCGGGAGTGGATCTGACCCCCGAGCAGTACTTC
many,TRBJ1-4,TRBV5-1,15,TRBD1,CASTSTGVTNEKLFF,TGCGCCAGCACTTCCACAGGGGTTACTAATGAAAAACTGTTTTTT
many,TRBJ2-1,TRBV12-3/TRBV12-4,12,-,CASSAAISEQFF,TGTGCCAGCAGTGCCGCTATTAGTGAGCAGTTCTTC
many,TRBJ2-7,TRBV27,19,TRBD2,CASSSGGAGALILWGEQYF,TGTGCCAGCAGTTCGGGAGGCGCTGGCGCATTGATCCTATGGGGCGAGCAGTACTTC
many,TRBJ2-1,TRBV5-1,16,TRBD2,CASSSSSGGAGNEQFF,TGCGCCAGCAGCTCATCCAGCGGGGGGGCCGGCAATGAGCAGTTCTTC
many,TRBJ2-2,TRBV12-3/TRBV12-4,15,TRBD2,CASSRTRTNTGELFF,TGTGCCAGCAGTAGGACTAGGACTAACACCGGGGAGCTGTTTTTT
many,TRBJ2-7,TRBV20-1,12,-,CSANRLTYEQYF,TGCAGTGCTAACAGGCTAACCTACGAGCAGTACTTC
many,TRBJ2-2,TRBV7-9,12,-,CASSRITGELFF,TGTGCCAGCAGCCGGATCACCGGGGAGCTGTTTTTT
-,TRBJ1-1,TRBV7-2,12,-,CASTPAHTEAFF,TGTGCCAGCACCCCCGCACATACTGAAGCTTTCTTT
-,TRBJ2-2,TRBV14,14,-,CASSPTLNTGELFF,TGTGCCAGCAGCCCAACCCTCAACACCGGGGAGCTGTTTTTT
many,TRBJ2-7,TRBV27,14,-,CASSFRESRQYQYF,TGTGCCAGCAGTTTCCGGGAGTCACGACAGTACCAGTACTTC
many,TRBJ2-2,TRBV10-3,18,TRBD2,CAIRPRLAGGSTVGELFF,TGTGCCATCCGACCGCGACTAGCGGGAGGCTCGACGGTCGGGGAGCTGTTTTTT
many,TRBJ2-1,TRBV7-2,15,TRBD2,CASSLLAGFYNEQFF,TGTGCCAGCAGCTTACTAGCGGGATTCTACAATGAGCAGTTCTTC